This record covers a single T cell receptor beta chain. Its cognate antigen is unknown. Primers: 60 Vbeta forward and 13 Jbeta reverse. Repertoires were generated with immunoSEQ multiplex PCR, while TCRdb's copy carries only in-frame clones and drops some. The table lists under 200,000 clones, about 72% of them singletons. The CDR3 consists of 12 residues. Germline V lookup: CDR1 MGHDK, CDR2 SYGVNS. Trimming removed 8 bases from V and 7 bases from J, with 14 bases in between. The source of the sample is a study of cytomegalovirus exposure and HLA in healthy donors. Broader study findings: A later analysis showed HLA-associated TCR beta chains outstripping equally common others in clonal expansion.

Sequencing was performed on PBMCs. This clonotype was sampled from a girl aged 5-17 years in good health and CMV-seronegative. The rearrangement uses TRBV25-1 and TRBJ1-2; no firm D call. The DNA of the CDR3 is TGTGCCAGCGGGGAGGGAGGGTTTGGCTACACCTTC. This sequence encodes CASGEGGFGYTF.